The 14 T cell receptor beta chains below come from one sample, sequenced in a study of blood T cells in healthy people across ages. Then a second PCR, running about 6 to 11 cycles, was carried out with a sample-barcoded 5' primer and a J-beta primer mix. Via MiXCR, TCRdb re-called the 5' RACE reads, giving one row per CDR3 protein. In the table there are over a million distinct CDR3 sequences, roughly a quarter of which are singletons. Another study also made use of these data, one on T cells of mothers and their children.

The sequencing sample was made of blood. These receptor sequences come from a girl aged 2 to 10 in good health.

The V and J genes are TRBV7-8 and TRBJ1-5; maybe TRBD1 (6 bases). Germline-derived CDR1 and CDR2 are SGHVS and FQNEAQ. V was clipped by 5 bases and J by 1 base, with 15 bases between them. This CDR3 spans 16 amino acids. The CDR3 region has the DNA TGTGCCAGCAGCCCCCTAGGGGGACTAAGCAATCAGCCCCAGCATTTT. Residues: CASSPLGGLSNQPQHF.

The chain recombines TRBV27 with TRBJ2-3, with TRBD2 as a possible D gene (6 bases). The V end lost 4 bases, the J end lost 6 bases, and 14 bases lay between the germline ends. Germline CDR1 MNHEY, CDR2 SMNVEV (reference sequence). The CDR3 sequence is 14 residues long. CDR3 protein: CASSSRLDGDTQYF. The CDR3 nucleotides read TGTGCCAGCAGTTCACGACTAGATGGGGATACGCAGTATTTT.

The chain combines TRBV20-1 with TRBJ2-3; no definite D call. This CDR3 spans 13 amino acids. CDR1 is DFQATT, CDR2 SNEGSKA, per germline (reference sequence). V lost 1 base to trimming and J lost 2 bases, with 7 bases between them. CDR3 sequence: CSARAQATDTQYF. The CDR3 region has the DNA TGCAGTGCTAGAGCCCAGGCCACAGATACGCAGTATTTT.

CDR3 loop: CASSQKDSGTIEQYF. The CDR3, as DNA: TGCGCCAGCAGCCAAAAAGATAGCGGGACAATAGAGCAGTACTTC. The gene calls are TRBV4-3 and TRBJ2-7; TRBD2 aligns across 8 bases. The V gene end was trimmed by 2 bases and the J gene end by 7 bases; junction bases not matched to a gene: 10. This CDR3 spans 15 amino acids. CDR1 and CDR2 from the germline V gene are LGHNA and YSLEER.

A few counts support this clonotype. The rearrangement links TRBV9 to TRBJ1-1, with TRBD1 as a possible D gene (5 bases). Germline V gene data show CDR1 as SGDLS and CDR2 as YYNGEE. This CDR3 contains 13 residues. V gave up 0 bases and J gave up 7 bases, with 10 bases separating them. CDR3 nucleotides: TGTGCCAGCAGCGTAGCTCTTGGGGGTGAAGCTTTCTTT. This codes for CASSVALGGEAFF.

This clonotype was observed a few times. This rearrangement joins TRBV12-3 or TRBV12-4 to TRBJ1-2; no clear D. Trimming stripped 8 bases from V and 8 bases from J, with 18 bases between. CDR3 size: 13 residues. CDR3: CASRRPGGEGYTF. CDR3 nucleotides: TGTGCCAGCCGGAGACCTGGCGGTGAAGGCTACACCTTC.

This chain joins TRBV20-1 and TRBJ1-2; 9 bases agree with TRBD1. The CDR3 is 15 amino acids. In germline, CDR1 is DFQATT, CDR2 SNEGSKA (reference sequence). Unmatched junction bases numbered 11, after V lost 2 bases and J lost 7 bases. The CDR3 nucleotides read TGCAGTGCTAGACCCCCGGGACAGGGACTGGGTGGCTACACCTTC. Amino acid sequence: CSARPPGQGLGGYTF.

This clonotype has just a few counts. V gene TRBV12-3 or TRBV12-4 combines with J gene TRBJ1-5; no clear D. V gave up 3 bases and J gave up 2 bases, with 14 bases separating them. The CDR3 length is 16 residues. The CDR3 coding sequence is TGTGCCAGCAGTTTCGTGGTTGCGAGTCGCAATCAGCCCCAGCATTTT. This sequence encodes CASSFVVASRNQPQHF.

V gene TRBV12-3 or TRBV12-4 combines with J gene TRBJ1-6; D is uncertain. CDR3 size: 13 residues. The V end was cut by 4 bases, the J end by 7 bases, with 8 bases between. The CDR3, as DNA: TGTGCCAGCAGTTCGGCAGTGAATTCACCCCTCCACTTT. Amino acid sequence: CASSSAVNSPLHF.

The chain employs TRBV5-1 and TRBJ2-5, with a weak D call TRBD2 (6 bases). TRBJ2-1 explains the end of the DNA better; the J call may be wrong. Germline CDR1 SGHRS, CDR2 YFSETQ. This CDR3 is built from 14 residues. Here the CDR3 reads CASKGAGIYNEQFF. The CDR3 nucleotides are TGCGCCAGCAAAGGGGCGGGAATTTACAATGAGCAGTTCTTC.

J is TRBJ2-5 and V is TRBV12-5; D gene unclear. CDR1 LGHNT and CDR2 FRNRAP come from the germline V gene. V was pared by 7 bases and J by 5 bases, with 8 bases between. The CDR3 has 11 amino acids. The CDR3 bases are TGTGCTAGTGCTTTCCGGGAGACCCAGTACTTC. Encoded protein: CASAFRETQYF.

The chain has TRBV29-1 and TRBJ1-2; D is undetermined. V shed 1 base and J shed 6 bases, with 12 bases lying between them. This CDR3 is built from 13 residues. Germline loops: CDR1 SQVTM, CDR2 ANQGSEA. The CDR3 DNA reads as TGCAGCGTTGAAGGTAACCCATCCCATGGCTACACCTTC. Translated, it gives CSVEGNPSHGYTF.

This clonotype appeared a single time. The likely explanation is a read error, given a far larger clone one base away. In DNA form, the CDR3 reads TGTGCCAGCACTCAGGGCACTGAAGCTTTCTTT. It encodes CASTQGTEAFF. This sequence joins TRBV7-9 and TRBJ1-1; weak D call: TRBD1 (5 bases). Germline V CDR1 and CDR2: SEHNR, FQNEAQ (reference sequence). CDR3 length: 11 amino acids. Trimming cost V 7 bases and J 4 bases, with 7 bases left between them. Using reference TRBV7-9 and TRBJ1-1 for the parts outside the CDR3, the full variable domain is DTGVSQNPRHKITKRGQNVTFRCDPISEHNRLYWYRQTLGQGPEFLTYFQNEAQLEKSRLLSDRFSAERPKGSFSTLEIQRTEQGDSAMYLCASTQGTEAFFGQGTRLTVV.

This clonotype turned up a few times. V usage is TRBV29-1 and J usage is TRBJ2-5; D ambiguous. The end of the DNA fits TRBJ2-7 better, so the J call may be wrong. The CDR3 covers 13 residues. The germline gives CDR1 SQVTM, CDR2 ANQGSEA. CDR3 bases: TGCAGCGTTGTCAATAGTGGCGCCTACGAGCAGTACTTC. The encoded protein is CSVVNSGAYEQYF.